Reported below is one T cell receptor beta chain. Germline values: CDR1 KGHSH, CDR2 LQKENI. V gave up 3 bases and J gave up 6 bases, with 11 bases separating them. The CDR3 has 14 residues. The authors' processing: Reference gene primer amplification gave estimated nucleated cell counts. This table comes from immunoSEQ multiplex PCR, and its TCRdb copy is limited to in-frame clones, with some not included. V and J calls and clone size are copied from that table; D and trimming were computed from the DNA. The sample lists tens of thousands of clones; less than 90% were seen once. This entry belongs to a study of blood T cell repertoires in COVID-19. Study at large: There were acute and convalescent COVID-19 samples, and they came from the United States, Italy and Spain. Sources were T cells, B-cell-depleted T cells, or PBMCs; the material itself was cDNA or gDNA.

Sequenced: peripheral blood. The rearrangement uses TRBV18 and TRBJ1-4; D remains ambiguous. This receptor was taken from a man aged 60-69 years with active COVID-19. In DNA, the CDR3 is TGTGCCAGCTCACCTAGCGCGGGCTATGAAAAACTGTTTTTT. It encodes CASSPSAGYEKLFF.